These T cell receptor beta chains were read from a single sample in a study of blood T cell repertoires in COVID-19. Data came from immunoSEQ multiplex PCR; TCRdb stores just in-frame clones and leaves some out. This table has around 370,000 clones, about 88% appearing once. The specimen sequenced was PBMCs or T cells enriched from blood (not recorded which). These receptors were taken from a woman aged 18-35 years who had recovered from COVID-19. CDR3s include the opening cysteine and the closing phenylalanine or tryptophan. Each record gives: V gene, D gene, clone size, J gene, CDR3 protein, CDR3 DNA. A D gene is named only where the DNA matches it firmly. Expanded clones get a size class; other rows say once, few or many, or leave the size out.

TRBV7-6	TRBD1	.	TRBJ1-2	CASSPGQGVVPAGYTF	TGTGCCAGCAGCCCGGGACAGGGCGTAGTTCCGGCTGGCTACACCTTC
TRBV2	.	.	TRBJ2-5	CASIGEKQETQYF	TGTGCCAGCATTGGAGAAAAGCAAGAGACCCAGTACTTC
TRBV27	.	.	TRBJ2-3	CASSPQDSTDTQYF	TGTGCCAGCAGTCCCCAGGATAGCACAGATACGCAGTATTTT
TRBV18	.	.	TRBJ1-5	CASSSRITDSNQPQHF	TGTGCCAGCTCATCTCGAATAACAGATAGCAATCAGCCCCAGCATTTT
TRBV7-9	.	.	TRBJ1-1	CASSSTDWFLTEAFF	TGTGCCAGCAGCTCGACAGACTGGTTTCTCACTGAAGCTTTCTTT
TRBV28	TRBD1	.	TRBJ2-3	CASSLQGAEYGVGTDTQYF	TGTGCCAGCAGCCTACAGGGGGCGGAGTATGGCGTGGGCACAGATACGCAGTATTTT
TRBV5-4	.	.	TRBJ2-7	CASSFGSDEQYF	TGTGCCAGCAGCTTCGGGAGCGACGAGCAGTACTTC
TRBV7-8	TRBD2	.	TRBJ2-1	CASSASGGSYNEQFF	TGTGCCAGCAGCGCTAGCGGGGGCTCCTACAATGAGCAGTTCTTC
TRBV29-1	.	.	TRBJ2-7	CSVGGTGTGSYEQYF	TGCAGCGTGGGGGGGACCGGGACAGGATCCTACGAGCAGTACTTC
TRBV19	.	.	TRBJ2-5	CASNPHLGGMETQYF	TGTGCCAGTAACCCCCATCTTGGAGGGATGGAGACCCAGTACTTC
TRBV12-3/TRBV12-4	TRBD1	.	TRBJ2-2	CASSPQGAGELFF	TGTGCCAGCAGTCCCCAGGGGGCCGGCGAGCTGTTTTTT
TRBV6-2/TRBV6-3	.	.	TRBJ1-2	CASSRPFTEYYGYTF	TGTGCCAGCAGCCGGCCCTTCACAGAGTACTATGGCTACACCTTC
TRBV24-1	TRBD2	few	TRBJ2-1	CATSDLPPTSGGSGEQFF	TGTGCCACCAGTGATTTGCCCCCTACTAGCGGCGGATCGGGCGAGCAGTTCTTC
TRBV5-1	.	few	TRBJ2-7	CASSYDSYEQYF	TGCGCCAGCAGCTATGACAGTTACGAGCAGTACTTC
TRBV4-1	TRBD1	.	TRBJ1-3	CASSQGTGGLTDTIYF	TGCGCCAGCAGCCAAGGGACAGGGGGGTTGACGGACACCATATATTTT
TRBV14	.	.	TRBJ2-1	CASSQGGQEQFF	TGTGCCAGCAGCCAAGGAGGGCAGGAGCAGTTCTTC
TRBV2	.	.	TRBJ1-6	CATVRGDNNSPLHF	TGTGCCACCGTTCGGGGGGATAATAATTCACCCCTCCACTTT
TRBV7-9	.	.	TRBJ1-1	CASSLGYRDTEAFF	TGTGCCAGCAGCTTGGGCTACAGGGACACTGAAGCTTTCTTT
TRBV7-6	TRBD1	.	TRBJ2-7	CASSIQGARFYEQYF	TGTGCCAGCAGCATACAGGGGGCCAGATTCTACGAGCAGTACTTC
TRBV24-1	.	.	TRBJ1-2	CATSDQGQSYGYTF	TGTGCCACCAGTGATCAGGGGCAGAGCTATGGCTACACCTTC
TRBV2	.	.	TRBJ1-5	CASSEDRARRGSNQPQHF	TGTGCCAGCAGTGAAGACAGGGCGAGAAGAGGGAGCAATCAGCCCCAGCATTTT
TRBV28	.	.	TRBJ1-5	CASSFHSSSGNQPQHF	TGTGCCAGCAGTTTCCACTCAAGTTCCGGCAATCAGCCCCAGCATTTT
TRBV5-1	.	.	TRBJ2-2	CASSSTGELFF	TGCGCCAGCAGCTCGACCGGGGAGCTGTTTTTT
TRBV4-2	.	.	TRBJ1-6	CASSLGHVLNSPLHF	TGTGCCAGCAGCCTCGGACACGTTCTTAATTCACCCCTCCACTTT
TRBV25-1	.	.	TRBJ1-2	CASLPQASNYGYTF	TGTGCCAGCCTTCCACAGGCCTCTAACTATGGCTACACCTTC
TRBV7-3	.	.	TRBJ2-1	CASSFASGVAGNEQFF	TGTGCCAGCAGCTTTGCCTCCGGAGTAGCCGGTAATGAGCAGTTCTTC
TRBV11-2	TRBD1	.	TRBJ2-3	CASSPQGGRTDTQYF	TGTGCCAGCAGCCCACAGGGGGGACGCACAGATACGCAGTATTTT